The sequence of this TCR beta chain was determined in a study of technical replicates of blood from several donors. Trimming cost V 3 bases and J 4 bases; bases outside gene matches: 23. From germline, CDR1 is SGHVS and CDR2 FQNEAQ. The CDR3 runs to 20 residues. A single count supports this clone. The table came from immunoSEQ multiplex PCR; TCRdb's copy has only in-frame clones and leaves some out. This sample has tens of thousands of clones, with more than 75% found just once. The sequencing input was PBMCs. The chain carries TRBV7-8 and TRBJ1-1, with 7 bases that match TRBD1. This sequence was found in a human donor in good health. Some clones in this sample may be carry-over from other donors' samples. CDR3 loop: CASSFGRGIDWDSPGTEAFF. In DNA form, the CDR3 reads TGTGCCAGCAGCTTCGGGCGTGGGATTGATTGGGACAGCCCGGGCACTGAAGCTTTCTTT.